Below, 11 T cell receptor beta chains from the same sample are listed, as sequenced in a study of blood T cell repertoires in COVID-19. The repertoire was sequenced with immunoSEQ multiplex PCR; TCRdb's copy has only in-frame clones and lacks some. This sample has tens of thousands of clones, with approximately 85% found just once. Sequenced input: peripheral blood. The source is an elderly man with acute or convalescent COVID-19.

The chain carries TRBV4-2 and TRBJ1-6; 9 positions match TRBD1. Germline V lookup: CDR1 LGHNA, CDR2 YNFKEQ. Trimming at V came to 1 base and at J to 9 bases, leaving 10 bases not matched to a gene. The CDR3 loop spans 17 amino acids. CDR3 amino acids: CASSQGRTGAYGSPLHF. As DNA, the CDR3 is TGTGCCAGCAGCCAAGGAAGGACAGGGGCATATGGTTCACCCCTCCACTTT.

J is TRBJ1-2 and V is TRBV11-1; 8 bases map to TRBD1. There are 16 residues in the CDR3. Germline CDR1 is SGHAT and CDR2 is FQDESV (reference sequence). V lost 5 bases to trimming and J lost 5 bases; unmatched junction nucleotides: 13. Here the CDR3 DNA reads TGTGCCAGCAGCCCTGGGGCAGGGGGCGATGGATATGGCTACACCTTC. The encoded protein is CASSPGAGGDGYGYTF.

This clone was recorded a few times. This chain connects TRBV5-1 to TRBJ2-7, with TRBD1 identical over 7 bases. V lost 4 bases and J lost 3; bases outside the gene matches: 4. This CDR3 comprises 13 residues. The germline V gene has CDR1 SGHRS and CDR2 YFSETQ. The CDR3 DNA sequence: TGCGCCAGCAGCCCGACAGGGAACTACGAGCAGTACTTC. Translating gives CASSPTGNYEQYF.

This chain connects TRBV9 to TRBJ1-2; D gene unclear. The CDR3 is made up of 15 amino acids. Germline V gene lookup returns CDR1 SGDLS and CDR2 YYNGEE. V lost 0 bases to trimming and J lost 7 bases, with 16 bases between them. CDR3 protein: CASSVAREKGAGYTF. The DNA for the CDR3 is TGTGCCAGCAGCGTAGCTAGGGAGAAAGGTGCTGGCTACACCTTC.

The chain is built from TRBV19 and TRBJ2-7; TRBD2 might be the D (6 bases). This CDR3 region has 15 residues. CDR1 and CDR2 (germline): LNHDA, SQIVND (reference sequence). V shed 3 bases and J shed 3 bases, with 15 bases lying between them. CDR3 sequence (DNA): TGTGCCAGTAGTATGGGGGGTGTCGAGATCTACGAGCAGTACTTC. Its translation: CASSMGGVEIYEQYF.

The V call is TRBV6-5, the J call TRBJ1-6; no clear D. The V end was cut by 6 bases, the J end by 10 bases, with 13 bases between. CDR3 size: 13 residues. In germline, CDR1 is MNHEY, CDR2 SVGAGI. The CDR3 loop is CASSTPRESPLHF. CDR3 sequence (DNA): TGTGCCAGCAGCACCCCCCGAGAATCACCCCTCCACTTT.

This chain joins TRBV4-3 and TRBJ2-7, with 12 bases that match TRBD2. V lost 2 bases to trimming and J lost 3 bases; unmatched junction nucleotides: 5. The CDR3 has 16 amino acids. Germline CDR1 reads LGHNA; CDR2 reads YSLEER. Written as DNA, the CDR3 is TGCGCCAGCAGCCAATTACTAGCGGGGGGTAACTACGAGCAGTACTTC. The encoded protein is CASSQLLAGGNYEQYF.

The chain combines TRBV27 with TRBJ2-7, with TRBD1 matching over 12 bases. The CDR3 is 16 amino acids. Per the germline V gene, CDR1 is MNHEY and CDR2 is SMNVEV (reference sequence). V lost 5 bases, J lost 4 bases, and 9 bases stayed unmatched. The CDR3 protein is CASSRAGTGGWYEQYF. In DNA form, the CDR3 reads TGTGCCAGCAGTCGGGCTGGGACAGGGGGCTGGTACGAGCAGTACTTC.

This clone appeared a few times. The chain links TRBV21-1 to TRBJ1-2. TRBV21-1 is designated a pseudogene. The CDR3 loop spans 16 amino acids. The CDR3: CASSKGFSLANYGYTF. For the CDR3, the DNA is TGTGCCAGCAGCAAAGGGTTTTCCCTAGCTAACTATGGCTACACCTTC.

This chain connects TRBV5-1 to TRBJ2-7; the D gene is possibly TRBD1 (5 bases). CDR1 is SGHRS and CDR2 is YFSETQ in the germline V gene. The V end lost 2 bases, the J end lost 0 bases, and 18 bases lay between the germline ends. The CDR3 has 17 residues. CDR3 nucleotide sequence: TGCGCCAGCAGCTTTACTCAGGGATTTAGTGGCTCCTACGAGCAGTACTTC. This translates into CASSFTQGFSGSYEQYF.

The chain joins TRBV30 to TRBJ1-2, with D perhaps matching TRBD1 (5 bases). Germline values: CDR1 GTSNPN, CDR2 SVGIG (reference sequence). The CDR3 has 12 residues. The germline V and J ends were trimmed by 2 bases and 7 bases, with 11 bases remaining between them. The CDR3 DNA is TGTGCCTGGAGTTCCGGACAAATTGGCTACACCTTC. It is translated as CAWSSGQIGYTF.